What follows is one T cell receptor beta chain and its context. The entry originates in a study of control samples from healthy donors and cancer patients. TCRdb's table, derived via immunoSEQ multiplex PCR, lists solely in-frame clones and lacks some. The sample comprises fewer than 65,000 clones, approximately 89% of which are singletons, and around 1.6% rests with the top ten. The CDR3 totals 13 residues. From germline, CDR1 is LNHDA and CDR2 SQIVND (reference sequence). Trimming removed 6 bases from V and 2 bases from J; junction bases left unmatched: 4. This receptor was taken from a man between 40 and 49 years old with colorectal cancer. This rearrangement joins TRBV19 to TRBJ2-7, with 7 positions matching TRBD1. The material sequenced was PBMCs. The CDR3 loop reads CASRPGQTYEQYF. DNA of the CDR3: TGTGCCAGTAGGCCGGGACAGACCTACGAGCAGTACTTC.